This passage covers 15 T cell receptor beta chains from one sample sequenced in a study of blood T cells in healthy people across ages. The authors ran a second PCR of about 7 to 11 cycles using a sample-barcoded 5' primer and a J-beta primer mix. TCRdb re-derived calls from the 5' RACE reads in MiXCR, one entry per CDR3 protein. The sample contains hundreds of thousands of distinct CDR3 sequences, roughly 26% of which appear only once. Sequenced sample: blood. The receptors were gathered from an elderly woman in good health.

The genes are TRBV6-1 and TRBJ2-1; TRBD2 matches at 12 bases. This CDR3 is 17 amino acids long. V lost 6 bases and J lost 7; bases outside the gene matches: 13. Germline CDR1 MNHNS, CDR2 SASEGT. DNA of the CDR3: TGTGCCAGCAGCCCCCGGGGTACTAGCGGGGGGACTAATGAGCAGTTCTTC. Its protein is CASSPRGTSGGTNEQFF.

As regards this clonotype: Just one base apart from a much larger clone, this may be a read error. The chain carries TRBV7-2 and TRBJ2-3; D ambiguous. The CDR3 loop spans 14 amino acids. Trimming left V 3 bases short and J 14 bases short, with 21 bases between. CDR1 is SGHTA and CDR2 is FQGNSA in the germline V gene. The CDR3 bases are TGTGCCAGCAGCTTTTCCGGAGTTAATGAAAAACTGTATTTT. It translates to CASSFSGVNEKLYF.

Note on this clonotype: Possible read error: a much larger clone is one base away. The V and J genes are TRBV3-1 and TRBJ2-7, with D possibly being TRBD1 (7 bases). The J call is doubtful: the DNA matches TRBJ2-5 better. There are 15 residues in the CDR3. The V gene's germline CDR1 is LGHDT and CDR2 YNNKEL (reference sequence). CDR3 sequence (DNA): TGTGCCAGCGGCCCAGGGGGGACGCGGGGTGAGACCCAGTACTTC. It is translated as CASGPGGTRGETQYF.

This clonotype was seen many times. The chain joins TRBV12-3 or TRBV12-4 to TRBJ2-6; possible D gene TRBD1, 5 bases. The length of the CDR3 is 18 residues. V lost 6 bases and J 0 bases, leaving 18 bases between the germline ends. CDR3 amino acids: CASSRFLGQSSGANVLTF. CDR3 nucleotides: TGTGCCAGCAGCCGCTTCCTTGGACAAAGCTCTGGGGCCAACGTCCTGACTTTC.

This chain connects TRBV24-1 to TRBJ1-2; TRBD1 matches at 9 bases. Germline V lookup: CDR1 KGHDR, CDR2 SFDVKD. Trimming cost V 2 bases and J 2 bases; bases outside gene matches: 8. CDR3 length equals 17 residues. CDR3 bases: TGTGCCACCAGTGATTCCCGGGACAGGGATCTGAACTATGGCTACACCTTC. Residues: CATSDSRDRDLNYGYTF.

The chain joins TRBV29-1 to TRBJ1-1, with D perhaps TRBD1 (6 bases). The V end lost 4 bases, the J end lost 7 bases, and 16 bases lay between the germline ends. The CDR3 contains 13 residues. Germline assignment: CDR1 SQVTM and CDR2 ANQGSEA. The CDR3 nucleotides read TGCAGCGTTGTTTTGGGGGGCGCGGGTGAAGCTTTCTTT. Translated, it gives CSVVLGGAGEAFF.

This rearrangement joins TRBV20-1 to TRBJ2-1; 10 bases are shared with TRBD2. The length of the CDR3 is 15 residues. Germline V gives CDR1 DFQATT, CDR2 SNEGSKA (reference sequence). With V trimmed by 6 bases and J by 7 bases, 12 bases remained unmatched. Written as DNA, the CDR3 is TGCAGTGCCAATGTAGCGGGAGGACTCGAAAATGAGCAGTTCTTC. It is translated as CSANVAGGLENEQFF.

The chain joins TRBV7-2 to TRBJ2-1; D unresolved. V shed 5 bases and J shed 4 bases, with 6 bases lying between them. The CDR3 loop spans 12 amino acids. Germline CDR1 is SGHTA and CDR2 is FQGNSA. The CDR3 region has the DNA TGTGCCAGCAGCGTCTATTACAATGAGCAGTTCTTC. Its protein product is CASSVYYNEQFF.

This clonotype has a count of ten or more. The chain joins TRBV6-5 to TRBJ2-3; D not resolved. Trimming removed 9 bases at V and 0 bases at J, with 19 bases between. CDR3 length: 16 amino acids. Germline CDR1 and CDR2: MNHEY and SVGAGI. DNA of the CDR3: TGTGCCAGTAAACAGAAGGGCAGATTAAGCACAGATACGCAGTATTTT. Translated: CASKQKGRLSTDTQYF.

On this clonotype itself: A much larger clone differs from this one at a single base, so this may be a read error. This chain connects TRBV5-1 to TRBJ1-2; possible D gene TRBD1, 5 bases. This CDR3 comprises 12 residues. CDR1 and CDR2 (germline): SGHRS, YFSETQ. Written as DNA, the CDR3 is TGCACCAGCAGCAAAGGGGTGAGCGGCTACACCTTC. It is translated as CTSSKGVSGYTF.

The rearrangement uses TRBV7-2 and TRBJ1-3; D call uncertain. This CDR3 is 12 amino acids long. Germline V lookup: CDR1 SGHTA, CDR2 FQGNSA. V shed 5 bases and J shed 11 bases, with 13 bases lying between them. This CDR3 is CASSRRQDAIYF. DNA for the CDR3: TGTGCCAGCAGCCGACGGCAGGACGCCATATATTTT. Full variable domain (rest looked up from reference TRBV7-2 and TRBJ1-3): GAGVSQSPSNKVTEKGKDVELRCDPISGHTALYWYRQSLGQGLEFLIYFQGNSAPDKSGLPSDRFSAERTGGSVSTLTIQRTQQEDSAVYLCASSRRQDAIYFGEGSWLTVV.

The gene calls are TRBV7-8 and TRBJ1-1, with 8 bases identical to TRBD1. Germline V CDR1 and CDR2: SGHVS, FQNEAQ. The CDR3 extends over 15 amino acids. Trimming cost V 7 bases and J 0 bases; bases outside gene matches: 7. The CDR3 protein is CASTQDRGLNTEAFF. The CDR3 DNA is TGTGCCAGCACCCAAGACAGGGGCTTGAACACTGAAGCTTTCTTT.

The rearrangement uses TRBV20-1 and TRBJ2-1, with D possibly being TRBD2 (5 bases). Germline assignment: CDR1 DFQATT and CDR2 SNEGSKA (reference sequence). The V gene lost 3 bases and the J gene lost 7 bases, with 19 bases spanning the gap. The CDR3 has 15 residues. The CDR3 bases are TGCAGTGCTAGGGAGGCCCACCGACGGATAAATGAGCAGTTCTTC. Its translation: CSAREAHRRINEQFF.

The chain has TRBV12-3 or TRBV12-4 and TRBJ2-4, with TRBD2 identical over 7 bases. The J call is in doubt because the DNA end fits TRBJ2-7 better. This CDR3 has 14 amino acids. The CDR3 DNA sequence: TGTGCCAGCAGTTTCAGAGCGGGGTTCTACGAGCAGTACTTC. It translates to CASSFRAGFYEQYF.

The table lists this clonotype with many counts. The chain uses TRBV11-2 and TRBJ2-5; D not resolved. The CDR3 extends over 13 amino acids. V lost 5 bases to trimming and J lost 13 bases, with 20 bases between them. Per the germline V gene, CDR1 is SGHAT and CDR2 is FQNNGV. The CDR3 spells CASSPPEGPHPYF. In DNA form, the CDR3 reads TGTGCCAGCAGCCCCCCCGAAGGCCCTCATCCGTACTTC.